This TCR beta chain was observed in a study of shared clonotypes between healthy human individuals. Each PCR replicate from the sorted subsets contained around 0.2 ug DNA, which is tens of thousands of T cell genomes. In the source study's methods: With immunoSEQ giving junction-only sequences and no quality scores, filtering differed. Clones were sequenced by immunoSEQ multiplex PCR, and TCRdb holds only the in-frame ones, with some missing. The V and J calls and clone size come from that table; D and trimming were worked out from the DNA. The sample contains approximately 2.5 million clones, more than 90% of which appear only once. The table lists this clone with a few counts. This receptor was identified in a man younger than 35 in good health. The specimen was naive CD4+ T cells sorted from blood. The subset: CD45RA+ positively selected.

CDR3 protein: CASSSRGVRDNSPLHF. CDR3 DNA sequence: TGTGCCAGTAGTAGTCGAGGTGTCAGAGATAATTCACCCCTCCACTTT. J is TRBJ1-6 and V is TRBV19; unclear D gene. Trimming pared 4 bases from V and 5 bases from J, leaving 15 bases between. The CDR3 is 16 residues long. Germline V gives CDR1 LNHDA, CDR2 SQIVND (reference sequence).